The present entry profiles one T cell receptor beta chain with its context. Its target is unknown. A multiplex PCR was run with 60 Vbeta primers and 13 Jbeta primers. Authors' processing steps: There were tens of millions of unique TCR beta chains by a later count, and 10 million to 12 million of them were shared. The repertoire was sequenced with immunoSEQ multiplex PCR; TCRdb's copy has only in-frame clones and lacks some. The V and J calls and clone size come from that table; D and trimming were worked out from the DNA. In the table there are about 140,000 clones, roughly 77% of which are singletons. The germline CDR1 and CDR2 sequences are MNHEY and SMNVEV (reference sequence). The V end lost 8 bases, the J end lost 2 bases, and 17 bases lay between the germline ends. The CDR3 consists of 15 residues. The entry originates in a study of cytomegalovirus exposure and HLA in healthy donors. Whole-study results and caveats: A later analysis linked a missense DCLRE1C variant to TCR beta V- and J-gene trimming.

The chain couples TRBV27 to TRBJ2-3, with D tentatively TRBD2 (5 bases). The sequence was collected from a female donor in good health and CMV-seronegative. Sequencing was done on a sample of PBMCs. CDR3 in amino acids: CASGGRQAYTDTQYF. For the CDR3, the DNA is TGTGCCAGCGGAGGCCGACAAGCCTACACAGATACGCAGTATTTT.